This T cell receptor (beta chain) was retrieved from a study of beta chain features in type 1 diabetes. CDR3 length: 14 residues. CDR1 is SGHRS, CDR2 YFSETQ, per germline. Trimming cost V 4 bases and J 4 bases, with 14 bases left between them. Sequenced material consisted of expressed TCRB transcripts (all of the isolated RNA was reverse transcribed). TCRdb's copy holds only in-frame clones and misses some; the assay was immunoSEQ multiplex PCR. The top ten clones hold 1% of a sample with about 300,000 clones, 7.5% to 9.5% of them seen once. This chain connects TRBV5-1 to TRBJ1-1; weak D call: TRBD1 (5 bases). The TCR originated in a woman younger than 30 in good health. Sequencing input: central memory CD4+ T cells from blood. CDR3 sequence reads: CASSKRGESTEAFF. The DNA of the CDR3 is TGCGCCAGCAGCAAACGGGGGGAATCCACTGAAGCTTTCTTT.